Below, one T cell receptor beta chain is given with its context. Original analysis: Amplification of reference gene primers was used by the study to estimate nucleated cell counts. The table came from immunoSEQ multiplex PCR; TCRdb's copy has only in-frame clones and leaves some out. Clone size and V and J calls were adopted from that table, with D and trimming inferred from the DNA. The sample contains 120,000 to 150,000 clones, approximately 80% of which appear only once. The CDR3 extends over 13 amino acids. Trimming took off 5 bases at V and 4 bases at J, with 9 bases between the two ends. Looked up from germline, CDR1 is SGHTA and CDR2 is FQGNSA. These data are taken from a study of blood T cell repertoires in COVID-19. For the study at large: The study drew acute and convalescent COVID-19 samples from the United States, Italy and Spain.

The chain uses TRBV7-2 and TRBJ1-3; D uncertain. The TCR comes from a woman aged 40 to 50 with active or convalescent COVID-19. The specimen sequenced was peripheral blood. The CDR3 nucleotides read TGTGCCAGCAGCCCTAGCCCAGGAAACACCATATATTTT. Protein product: CASSPSPGNTIYF.